The TCR beta chain under discussion was sequenced for a study of CD8 T cell repertoires and HIV-1 epitope variants. Turning to the study itself: Controls were a CMV, EBV and flu peptide pool, Ebola AY9 negative control, and no-peptide well. Epitopes were three Gag families plus Nef HW9 and YT9.

The table came from immunoSEQ multiplex PCR; TCRdb's copy has only in-frame clones and leaves some out. The sample carries approximately 5,900 clones, 60% to 80% recorded once. In this sample, this clone turned up a few times. As yet, its antigen is unknown. The sample was cultured CD8+ T cells derived from PBMCs. This sequence originates from a male donor with HIV.

In DNA, the CDR3 is TGTGCCAGCAGTTTACTAGCGGGAGATCGCGAGCAGTACTTC. This translates into CASSLLAGDREQYF. The V and J genes are TRBV6-5 and TRBJ2-7; TRBD2 agrees at 11 bases. Germline CDR1 MNHEY, CDR2 SVGAGI. The CDR3 contains 14 residues. The V and J ends lost 4 bases and 6 bases, in that order; junction bases with no gene match: 5.